These 21 T cell receptor beta chains originate from one sample sequenced in a study of radiation and T cells in renal cell carcinoma. TCRdb's copy holds only in-frame clones and misses some; the assay was immunoSEQ multiplex PCR. In the table there are around 86,000 clones, approximately 83% of which are singletons. Time point: blood 2 weeks post-SBRT. Treatment meaning: 15 Gy SBRT to primary tumor, nephrectomy 4 weeks later. Sequenced here: blood, sampled from a patient whose treatment included radiotherapy and nephrectomy. These TCRs come from a woman aged 45-59 years with renal cell carcinoma.

The chain couples TRBV6-5 to TRBJ2-5; D is undetermined. The J call is doubtful: the DNA matches TRBJ2-7 better. The CDR3 has 11 amino acids. Germline CDR1 MNHEY, CDR2 SVGAGI. DNA of the CDR3: TGTGCCAGCAGTTACTTCTACGAGCAGTACTTC. It yields the protein CASSYFYEQYF.

This sequence joins TRBV6-5 and TRBJ2-2; TRBD1 matches at 7 bases. The V and J ends lost 4 bases and 7 bases, in that order; junction bases with no gene match: 6. The V gene's germline CDR1 is MNHEY and CDR2 SVGAGI. The CDR3 spans 14 residues. In DNA, the CDR3 is TGTGCCAGCAGTTCCGACAGGGACGGCGGGGAGCTGTTTTTT. This translates into CASSSDRDGGELFF.

The V call is TRBV9, the J call TRBJ1-5; 9 bases are a match to TRBD1. V shed 4 bases, J shed 5 bases, and the junction held 1 base outside the gene matches. Germline V gene sequence: CDR1 SGDLS, CDR2 YYNGEE. The CDR3 is 13 residues long. CDR3 protein: CASSRQGDQPQHF. As DNA, the CDR3 is TGTGCCAGCAGCCGACAGGGGGATCAGCCCCAGCATTTT.

This clone occurred a few times. CDR3 sequence (DNA): TGTGCCAGCACCAAGAGGGTCGGGATCCGCAATGAGCAGTTCTTC. It encodes CASTKRVGIRNEQFF. This chain joins TRBV7-2 and TRBJ2-1; possibly TRBD2 for D (5 bases). V was clipped by 7 bases and J by 6 bases, with 19 bases between them. The CDR3 loop spans 15 amino acids. Germline values: CDR1 SGHTA, CDR2 FQGNSA.

The rearrangement uses TRBV19 and TRBJ1-5, with D uncertain. Germline V gene lookup returns CDR1 LNHDA and CDR2 SQIVND (reference sequence). There are 12 residues in the CDR3. V was clipped by 4 bases and J by 2 bases, with 3 bases between them. The CDR3 is CASSTGNQPQHF. CDR3 DNA: TGTGCCAGTAGTACAGGCAATCAGCCCCAGCATTTT.

The chain couples TRBV5-1 to TRBJ1-4; 7 bases agree with TRBD1. Trimming cost V 3 bases and J 8 bases; bases outside gene matches: 7. The CDR3 covers 14 residues. The germline V gene has CDR1 SGHRS and CDR2 YFSETQ. DNA for the CDR3: TGCGCCAGCAGCTCCGGGACAGTTGGAGAAAAACTGTTTTTT. This sequence encodes CASSSGTVGEKLFF.

This chain uses TRBV19 with TRBJ2-7; 10 nucleotides match TRBD1. The junction had 2 bases not matched to a gene; V was cut back by 3 bases and J by 3 bases. CDR1 is LNHDA, CDR2 SQIVND, per germline (reference sequence). The CDR3 consists of 14 residues. In DNA form, the CDR3 reads TGTGCCAGTAGTATGGGACAGGGGAGCTACGAGCAGTACTTC. This translates into CASSMGQGSYEQYF. The full variable domain, its missing parts supplied by reference TRBV19 and TRBJ2-7, is DGGITQSPKYLFRKEGQNVTLSCEQNLNHDAMYWYRQDPGQGLRLIYYSQIVNDFQKGDIAEGYSVSREKKESFPLTVTSAQKNPTAFYLCASSMGQGSYEQYFGPGTRLTVT.

The chain couples TRBV2 to TRBJ1-4, with D hard to call. CDR3 length equals 14 residues. Trimming left V 9 bases short and J 6 bases short, with 17 bases between. Germline V gene lookup returns CDR1 SNHLY and CDR2 FYNNEI. CDR3 nucleotide sequence: TGTGCCAGTGTAAATGAGCGGTATGATGAAAAACTGTTTTTT. Protein sequence: CASVNERYDEKLFF.

This clone was detected only a few times. V usage is TRBV30 and J usage is TRBJ2-2; D possibly matches TRBD1 or TRBD2 (6 bases each). The V and J ends lost 4 bases and 2 bases respectively, with 11 bases between them. Per the germline V gene, CDR1 is GTSNPN and CDR2 is SVGIG (reference sequence). The CDR3 has 14 residues. CDR3 in DNA: TGTGCCTGGACGAGGGGGGTAAACACCGGGGAGCTGTTTTTT. It encodes CAWTRGVNTGELFF. Full variable domain (rest looked up from reference TRBV30 and TRBJ2-2): SQTIHQWPATLVQPVGSPLSLECTVEGTSNPNLYWYRQAAGRGLQLLFYSVGIGQISSEVPQNLSASRPQDRQFILSSKKLLLSDSGFYLCAWTRGVNTGELFFGEGSRLTVL.

The chain has TRBV19 and TRBJ2-5; D is perhaps TRBD1 or TRBD2 (5 bases each). This CDR3 comprises 14 residues. The V end lost 2 bases, the J end lost 1 base, and 8 bases lay between the germline ends. Germline lookup yields CDR1 LNHDA and CDR2 SQIVND (reference sequence). The CDR3 is CASSISGTQETQYF. The CDR3 bases are TGTGCCAGTAGTATATCGGGGACCCAAGAGACCCAGTACTTC.

This chain links TRBV9 with TRBJ2-4; 7 bases match TRBD1. V was pared by 7 bases and J by 0 bases, with 13 bases of the junction left unmatched. Germline V gene data show CDR1 as SGDLS and CDR2 as YYNGEE. The CDR3 length is 17 residues. CDR3 region: CASAFSPDRLAKNIQYF. CDR3 DNA sequence: TGTGCCAGCGCCTTTTCCCCGGACAGGCTAGCCAAAAACATTCAGTACTTC.

This clone has a single count. The chain employs TRBV11-2 and TRBJ2-7; D unresolved. This CDR3 is built from 15 residues. The V gene's germline CDR1 is SGHAT and CDR2 FQNNGV. Trimming removed 5 bases from V and 0 bases from J, with 14 bases in between. The CDR3, as DNA: TGTGCCAGCAGCCATATAAGACAAGGCTCCTACGAGCAGTACTTC. It is translated as CASSHIRQGSYEQYF.

The chain carries TRBV6-4 and TRBJ2-2; D is tentatively TRBD1 or TRBD2 (6 bases each). Trimming took off 5 bases at V and 0 bases at J, with 16 bases between the two ends. Germline values: CDR1 MRHNA, CDR2 SNTAGT. CDR3 length equals 17 residues. CDR3 protein: CASSRGLATSNTGELFF. In DNA form, the CDR3 reads TGTGCCAGCAGTCGGGGGCTTGCTACCTCGAACACCGGGGAGCTGTTTTTT.

The rearrangement joins TRBV19 to TRBJ2-5; D is possibly TRBD2 (6 bases). CDR1 and CDR2 from the germline V gene are LNHDA and SQIVND (reference sequence). The CDR3 contains 17 residues. V lost 2 bases, J lost 5 bases, and 21 bases lay in between. The chain's CDR3 is CASSIMVGRGRGETQYF. The CDR3, as DNA: TGTGCCAGTAGTATAATGGTCGGGCGGGGCCGGGGGGAGACCCAGTACTTC.

The J gene is TRBJ2-1, the V gene TRBV4-1, with TRBD1 as a possible D gene (6 bases). Trimming pared 0 bases from V and 10 bases from J, leaving 10 bases between. CDR3 length: 13 residues. Germline CDR1 reads MGHRA; CDR2 reads YSYEKL. The CDR3 DNA reads as TGCGCCAGCAGCCAAGATCTAGGGGGAGAGCAGTTCTTC. Translating gives CASSQDLGGEQFF.

V gene TRBV7-2 combines with J gene TRBJ2-5, with 8 bases aligning to TRBD1. The ends lost 1 base at V and 5 bases at J; junction bases unmatched: 9. Germline lookup yields CDR1 SGHTA and CDR2 FQGNSA. This CDR3 comprises 16 residues. CDR3: CASSLGGQAVGETQYF. The CDR3 nucleotides are TGTGCCAGCAGCTTAGGGGGACAGGCAGTTGGGGAGACCCAGTACTTC.

J is TRBJ2-1 and V is TRBV9; D perhaps matches TRBD2 (6 bases). There are 17 residues in the CDR3. From germline, CDR1 is SGDLS and CDR2 YYNGEE. V dropped 4 bases and J dropped 7 bases, with 24 bases sitting between them. The CDR3 loop reads CASSNHLSGGAPNEQFF. DNA of the CDR3: TGTGCCAGCAGCAATCACCTTAGCGGTGGGGCCCCTAATGAGCAGTTCTTC.

The chain links TRBV28 to TRBJ1-5, with a tentative D call TRBD1 (5 bases). The germline V gene encodes CDR1 MDHEN and CDR2 SYDVKM. The V end was cut by 2 bases, the J end by 7 bases, with 15 bases between. The CDR3 has 15 residues. The CDR3 DNA reads TGTGCCAGCAGTTTAGTTACCGGGGCTGGGCAGCCCCAGCATTTT. Translated, it gives CASSLVTGAGQPQHF.

This chain uses TRBV5-6 with TRBJ1-1; 11 bases map to TRBD1. CDR1 is SGHDT, CDR2 YYEEEE, per germline. After removal of 2 bases from V and 4 bases from J, the junction contained 7 bases not matched to a gene. This CDR3 is built from 16 residues. The CDR3, as DNA: TGTGCCAGCAGCTTCGGGACAGGGGGATATGCCACTGAAGCTTTCTTT. Residues: CASSFGTGGYATEAFF.

V and J are TRBV19 and TRBJ2-3, with TRBD2 matching 7 bases. Germline CDR1 reads LNHDA; CDR2 reads SQIVND (reference sequence). V lost 4 bases to trimming and J lost 5 bases; unmatched junction nucleotides: 3. The CDR3 length is 13 residues. CDR3 coding DNA: TGTGCCAGTAGTAAGCGGGGTGAAGATACGCAGTATTTT. It encodes CASSKRGEDTQYF.

This rearrangement joins TRBV7-8 to TRBJ2-2; weak D call: TRBD1 (6 bases). This CDR3 contains 13 residues. The germline V and J ends were trimmed by 7 bases and 6 bases, with 12 bases remaining between them. Per germline, CDR1 SGHVS and CDR2 FQNEAQ. CDR3 bases: TGTGCCAGCATCATGCCAGGGGCCGGGGAGCTGTTTTTT. Translated: CASIMPGAGELFF. Full variable domain (missing parts from reference TRBV7-8 and TRBJ2-2): GAGVSQSPRYKVAKRGQDVALRCDPISGHVSLFWYQQALGQGPEFLTYFQNEAQLDKSGLPSDRFFAERPEGSVSTLKIQRTQQEDSAVYLCASIMPGAGELFFGEGSRLTVL.